What follows are 20 T cell receptor beta chains derived from one specimen sequenced in a study of cytomegalovirus exposure and HLA in healthy donors. A multiplex PCR was run with 60 Vbeta primers and 13 Jbeta primers. Clones were sequenced by immunoSEQ multiplex PCR, and TCRdb holds only the in-frame ones, with some missing. This sample has about 200,000 clones, with around 83% found just once. What was sequenced was PBMCs. The receptors come from a girl aged 10 to 17 in good health and CMV-seronegative.

This sequence joins TRBV29-1 and TRBJ2-1, with 10 bases matching TRBD1. The CDR3 contains 19 residues. After removal of 8 bases from V and 7 bases from J, the junction contained 26 bases not matched to a gene. CDR1 is SQVTM and CDR2 is ANQGSEA in the germline V gene. DNA for the CDR3: TGCAGCTCTGTAGGCGCGGACAGGGGGGTACAGAAAAGTAGTAATGAGCAGTTCTTC. It is translated as CSSVGADRGVQKSSNEQFF.

This chain uses TRBV5-1 with TRBJ2-2, with D tentatively TRBD2 (5 bases). CDR1 and CDR2 from the germline V gene are SGHRS and YFSETQ. Trimming shortened V by 0 bases and J by 5 bases, and 5 bases separated the two germline ends. This CDR3 has 13 residues. CDR3 bases: TGCGCCAGCAGCTTGGCGGGGACCGGGGAGCTGTTTTTT. Translated, it gives CASSLAGTGELFF.

This clone was picked up one time. This rearrangement joins TRBV10-3 to TRBJ1-5, with 7 bases fitting TRBD1. CDR1 ENHRY and CDR2 SYGVKD come from the germline V gene. The CDR3 is 15 amino acids. With 0 bases clipped from V and 4 bases from J, the junction kept 3 bases outside the gene matches. The CDR3 loop reads CAISESGTDNQPQHF. Written as DNA, the CDR3 is TGTGCCATCAGTGAGTCGGGGACAGATAATCAGCCCCAGCATTTT.

The V and J genes are TRBV6-5 and TRBJ2-1; 10 positions match TRBD1. CDR3 length: 15 residues. Germline loops: CDR1 MNHEY, CDR2 SVGAGI. Trimming cost V 6 bases and J 4 bases; bases outside gene matches: 6. The CDR3 nucleotides read TGTGCCAGCAGGGACGGGACAGGGGTTTACAATGAGCAGTTCTTC. Residues: CASRDGTGVYNEQFF.

Only a few counts were recorded for this clone. The V and J genes are TRBV6-5 and TRBJ1-2; tentative D call: TRBD1 (5 bases). Trimming stripped 5 bases from V and 3 bases from J, with 13 bases between. CDR1 is MNHEY and CDR2 is SVGAGI in the germline V gene. The CDR3 has 14 residues. This chain's CDR3 is CASSPPGGYYGYTF. As DNA, the CDR3 is TGTGCCAGCAGTCCTCCGGGGGGGTACTATGGCTACACCTTC.

The chain employs TRBV27 and TRBJ1-3; the D gene is possibly TRBD1 (5 bases). This CDR3 is 14 amino acids long. The germline V gene has CDR1 MNHEY and CDR2 SMNVEV (reference sequence). V lost 6 bases and J 2 bases, leaving 11 bases between the germline ends. The CDR3 DNA follows: TGTGCCAGCAGACCCTCGGGGGCTGGAAACACCATATATTTT. It codes for CASRPSGAGNTIYF.

The chain has TRBV19 and TRBJ2-5; 10 nucleotides agree with TRBD1. The J call is in doubt because the DNA end fits TRBJ2-7 better. The CDR3 extends over 14 amino acids. Germline V gene data show CDR1 as LNHDA and CDR2 as SQIVND (reference sequence). The CDR3 nucleotides are TGTGCCACACAAACGGGACAGGGGACCTACGAGCAGTACTTC. The encoded protein is CATQTGQGTYEQYF.

The rearrangement links TRBV4-2 to TRBJ2-1, with 8 bases aligning to TRBD2. The CDR3 extends over 14 amino acids. With V trimmed by 2 bases and J by 8 bases, 5 bases remained unmatched. Germline loops: CDR1 LGHNA, CDR2 YNFKEQ. CDR3 DNA: TGTGCCAGCAGCCAACCAGCGGGAGCGGATGAGCAGTTCTTC. It codes for CASSQPAGADEQFF.

This clone turned up a few times. The rearrangement joins TRBV6-4 to TRBJ2-2, with D unclear. V was trimmed by 4 bases and J by 4 bases, leaving 16 bases between them. From germline, CDR1 is MRHNA and CDR2 SNTAGT. The CDR3 is made up of 16 amino acids. This CDR3 is CASSAGTTSPTGELFF. CDR3 DNA: TGTGCCAGCAGTGCGGGTACGACGTCTCCCACCGGGGAGCTGTTTTTT.

This clone was counted a few times. The rearrangement joins TRBV28 to TRBJ2-3, with 8 nucleotides matching TRBD2. V lost 6 bases, J lost 3 bases, and 11 bases stayed unmatched. The germline V gene has CDR1 MDHEN and CDR2 SYDVKM. The CDR3 spans 16 residues. The CDR3 loop reads CASSLGSGMVTDTQYF. DNA of the CDR3: TGTGCCAGCAGCCTGGGTAGCGGGATGGTTACAGATACGCAGTATTTT.

This rearrangement joins TRBV14 to TRBJ2-1; a possible D gene is TRBD2 (5 bases). This CDR3 has 14 residues. V dropped 0 bases and J dropped 7 bases, with 10 bases sitting between them. Germline V gene data show CDR1 as SGHDN and CDR2 as FVKESK. The CDR3 coding sequence is TGTGCCAGCAGCCAAGAGTCCTCGGGGAATGAGCAGTTCTTC. Translating gives CASSQESSGNEQFF.

This chain links TRBV9 with TRBJ2-3; 10 positions match TRBD2. The CDR3 runs to 15 residues. The J segment lost 2 bases and the V segment lost 3 bases, leaving 3 bases of the junction unmatched. CDR1 is SGDLS and CDR2 is YYNGEE in the germline V gene. The DNA for the CDR3 is TGTGCCAGCAGCGCCAGCGGGGGGGCCACAGATACGCAGTATTTT. It encodes CASSASGGATDTQYF.

DNA of the CDR3: TGTGCCAGCAGTTTACAGGGGATCCCGAACACTGAAGCTTTCTTT. As protein: CASSLQGIPNTEAFF. The chain couples TRBV28 to TRBJ1-1; tentative D call: TRBD1 (6 bases). Trimming stripped 2 bases from V and 1 base from J, with 11 bases between. CDR3 length: 15 amino acids. Germline V CDR1 and CDR2: MDHEN, SYDVKM.

The chain couples TRBV2 to TRBJ2-1; 12 nucleotides agree with TRBD2. V shed 7 bases, J shed 0 bases, and the junction held 13 bases outside the gene matches. Germline lookup yields CDR1 SNHLY and CDR2 FYNNEI. The CDR3 sequence is 19 residues long. CDR3 nucleotides: TGTGCCAGCATCCGAGGTGGGACTAGCGGGCGAAACTCCTACAATGAGCAGTTCTTC. Amino acid sequence: CASIRGGTSGRNSYNEQFF.

J is TRBJ2-2 and V is TRBV11-2, with 10 bases that match TRBD1. Germline assignment: CDR1 SGHAT and CDR2 FQNNGV. This CDR3 is built from 15 residues. Trimming at V came to 5 bases and at J to 8 bases, leaving 8 bases not matched to a gene. The CDR3 coding sequence is TGTGCCAGCAGCCCGGGACAGGGGAGGGTTGGGGAGCTGTTTTTT. This encodes CASSPGQGRVGELFF.

The sample holds a few counts of this clone. The gene calls are TRBV6-5 and TRBJ1-2; TRBD1 matches 7 bases. The CDR3 consists of 14 residues. J lost 4 bases, V lost 5 bases, and 7 bases had no gene match. Germline values: CDR1 MNHEY, CDR2 SVGAGI. The CDR3 sequence: CASSIRDSTYGYTF. DNA of the CDR3: TGTGCCAGCAGTATACGGGACAGCACCTATGGCTACACCTTC.

The CDR3 loop reads CASSRDRNEKLFF. For the CDR3, the DNA is TGCGCCAGCTCCCGGGACAGAAATGAAAAACTGTTTTTT. The chain links TRBV5-1 to TRBJ1-4; 7 nucleotides line up with TRBD1. This CDR3 region has 13 residues. Germline values: CDR1 SGHRS, CDR2 YFSETQ. J lost 5 bases, V lost 7 bases, and 5 bases had no gene match.

In this sample, this clone turned up once. The chain links TRBV28 to TRBJ2-2, with 9 bases matching TRBD1. Germline V gives CDR1 MDHEN, CDR2 SYDVKM. This CDR3 comprises 15 residues. Trimming took 4 bases from V and 0 from J; bases not matched to a gene: 0. CDR3 residues: CASSWTGANTGELFF. For the CDR3, the DNA is TGTGCCAGCAGTTGGACAGGGGCGAACACCGGGGAGCTGTTTTTT.

The V call is TRBV18, the J call TRBJ2-7, with TRBD1 identical over 8 bases. V lost 4 bases and J lost 7; bases outside the gene matches: 3. Germline-derived CDR1 and CDR2 are KGHSH and LQKENI. The CDR3 length is 12 residues. In DNA form, the CDR3 reads TGTGCCAGCTCACAGACAGGGGTTGAGCAGTACTTC. Encoded protein: CASSQTGVEQYF.

The chain links TRBV18 to TRBJ2-7, with D possibly TRBD2 on 5 matching bases. V was clipped by 0 bases and J by 7 bases, with 16 bases between them. The CDR3 contains 15 residues. Per germline, CDR1 KGHSH and CDR2 LQKENI. The CDR3: CASSPPMTTLREQYF. The CDR3 DNA reads as TGTGCCAGCTCACCACCGATGACTACACTAAGGGAGCAGTACTTC.